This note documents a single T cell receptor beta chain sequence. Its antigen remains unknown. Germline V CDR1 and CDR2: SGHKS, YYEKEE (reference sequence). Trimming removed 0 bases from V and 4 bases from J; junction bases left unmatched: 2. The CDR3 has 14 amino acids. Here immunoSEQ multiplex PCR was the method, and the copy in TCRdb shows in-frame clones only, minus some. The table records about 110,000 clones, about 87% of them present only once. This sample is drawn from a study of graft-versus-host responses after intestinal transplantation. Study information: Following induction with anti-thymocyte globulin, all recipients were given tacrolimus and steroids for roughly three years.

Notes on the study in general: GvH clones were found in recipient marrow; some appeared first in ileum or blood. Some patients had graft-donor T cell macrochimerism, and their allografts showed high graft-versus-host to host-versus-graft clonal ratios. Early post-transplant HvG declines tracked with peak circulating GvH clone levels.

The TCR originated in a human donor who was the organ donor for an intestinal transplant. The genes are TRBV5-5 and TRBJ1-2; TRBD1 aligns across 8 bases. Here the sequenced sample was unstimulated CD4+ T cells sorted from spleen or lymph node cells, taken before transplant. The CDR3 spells CASSLAQGAYGYTF. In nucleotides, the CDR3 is TGTGCCAGCAGCTTGGCCCAGGGGGCCTATGGCTACACCTTC.